This TCR beta chain was captured by sequencing in a study of response to subunit inactivated influenza vaccine. Whole-study results and caveats: Authors suggested that a seasonal influenza vaccination recruits few new T cells each time.

In its sample, this clonotype was seen many times. The antigen is unknown. The CDR3 length is 15 residues. V shed 7 bases and J shed 2 bases, with 15 bases lying between them. TCRdb reprocessed the RT-PCR reads with MiXCR, giving one entry per CDR3 protein. The sample lists roughly 160,000 distinct CDR3 sequences, roughly 10% seen once, with under 40% in the top ten. This sample comprised CD8+ T cells sorted from PBMCs, obtained roughly 24 months after vaccination. The rearrangement uses TRBV12-3 or TRBV12-4 and TRBJ2-1; D may correspond to TRBD1 or TRBD2 (6 bases each). The TCR comes from a man between 45 and 75 years old who received an inactivated influenza vaccine. The CDR3 DNA reads TGTGCCAGCAACTCACAGGGAGGACCCTACAATGAGCAGTTCTTC. It codes for CASNSQGGPYNEQFF.